This T cell receptor beta chain derives from a study of blood T cells in healthy people across ages (dated by TCRdb to the mid-2010s). Looking at the study overall: In model experiments, roughly one uniquely barcoded TCR beta cDNA molecule per two T cells was captured by template switching. Age-related changes in TCR beta repertoire diversity were measured in the study by deep sequencing normalized with unique cDNA molecular identifiers. The donors were divided into four age groups: young (average 16 years), middle-aged (roughly 40), aged (about 60) and long-lived (82). To avoid experimental bias, donors of different ages were spread randomly across the sequencing lanes. For two donors (one aged 18 to 29 and one aged 80 or older), the study analyzed two additional independent replicas of 1 million unique cDNA reads from the same blood draw. Summary of the overall study and its limitations: Conclusive comparison of naive and antigen-experienced compartments was prevented by the profiling of bulk unsorted PBMCs. The long-lived group showed more naive CD4+ T cells, fewer expanded clones and increased TCR diversity than the aged group, suggesting age selection. Because the CMV infection status of the donors was unknown, age-related changes in expanded clonotypes may potentially have been confounded. Total diversity estimates from one million sequenced T cells were considered lower bounds and underestimates. As age increased, observed TCR beta diversity per million T cells dropped in a roughly linear way, and a significant reduction was already evident by age roughly 40. The percentage of naive T cells measured by flow cytometry correlated strongly with observed TCR beta diversity.

Receptors were amplified or captured by 5' RACE. The sequencer listed for this sample is Illumina HiSeq 2500. A second about 7 to 12 cycle PCR used a sample-barcoded 5' primer and a J-beta primer mix. Each TCR beta cDNA molecule received a unique molecular identifier from a template-switch 5' adaptor carrying 12 random nucleotides. At least 2.5 million CDR3-containing paired-end reads were obtained from each sample. The Mint cDNA synthesis kit, primed by a TRBC-specific oligonucleotide, was used to synthesize first-strand cDNA from all RNA. Following uracil-DNA glycosylase treatment, a first 18-cycle PCR with universal primers M1SS and BC2_uni_R was performed on all cDNA. The source study handled its data this way. Normalization of each sample was performed by random selection of 1 million high-quality reads, each carrying a distinct molecular identifier. Instead of being binned into consensus sequences, reads with shared molecular identifiers were discarded. CDR3 identification, clonotype clustering and error correction used MiTCR with a Q25 quality threshold and the strictest error-elimination algorithm. A nonparametric unseen species model using Euler transformation provided a lower-bound estimate of total TCR beta diversity. TCRdb passed the public sequencing reads through fastp at Q25 and MiXCR, retaining productive beta sequences. Every distinct CDR3 protein forms one entry, paired with its most common genes and DNA. These V and J calls originate from TCRdb's pipeline instead of the authors' own analysis. The sample profile shows 1.5 million to 2 million distinct CDR3 sequences; around 36% of them were found once. About 11% of the sample lies in the top ten.

The CDR3 has 14 amino acids, counting the end cysteine and phenylalanine. Kept here is only the CDR3 DNA, which spans 42 bases and is read in frame from base 1. Deletion took 0 bases off V and 8 bases off J, with a span of 11 bases between the germline ends. The germline V gene supplies CDR1 LGHNA and CDR2 YNFKEQ. Donors were around 37 systemically healthy Caucasian individuals from Russia aged roughly 6 to 100 years. Each donor gave 8 to 10 milliliters of peripheral blood, collected into EDTA-treated Vacutainer tubes. Ficoll-Paque density-gradient centrifugation was used to isolate PBMCs, with at least 6.5 million per sample. Trizol reagent was used to extract total RNA from PBMCs, with at least 5.5 micrograms per sample. The percentages of naive CD45RAhigh/CD27high T cells were determined by flow cytometry on a PBMC aliquot from every donor. A remark on this clonotype: Its antigen remains unidentified. Base-call qualities are not available, and no considerably larger clone is one nucleotide away.

This sequence originates from a woman in her twenties or thirties in good health. The chain couples TRBV4-2 to TRBJ2-1; no D segment can be confidently identified. The sequenced sample was blood. CDR3 loop: CASSQDEGLDEQFF. The nucleotides read TGTGCCAGCAGCCAAGATGAAGGGCTGGATGAGCAGTTCTTC.